The following is a T cell receptor (beta chain) sequence with its context. No antigen is known for it. With 2 bases removed from V and 5 bases from J, the gap between germline ends came to 9 bases. CDR1 and CDR2 (germline): MNHNY, SVGAGI (reference sequence). This CDR3 is 14 amino acids long. These data are taken from a study of early T cells in non-severe SARS-CoV-2 infection. Turning to the study itself: The sequenced material was bulk RNA from unsorted whole blood, and its chains were unpaired. Study-wide points: Matches to VDJdb favored anti-spike CD8 responses and missed private and CD4 specificities.

Unique molecular identifiers were added to individual cDNA molecules. TCRdb ran MiXCR on the 5' RACE reads and lists one entry per CDR3 protein. The table lists 75,000 or so distinct CDR3 sequences, approximately 10% of them singletons. The V call is TRBV6-6, the J call TRBJ2-2; D gene uncertain. The material sequenced was whole blood, taken at baseline. The source is an adult who was a healthcare worker with PCR-confirmed SARS-CoV-2 infection or an uninfected control (not recorded which). Written as DNA, the CDR3 is TGTGCCAGCAGTTACATATCCTCTACCGGGGAGCTGTTTTTT. Residues: CASSYISSTGELFF.